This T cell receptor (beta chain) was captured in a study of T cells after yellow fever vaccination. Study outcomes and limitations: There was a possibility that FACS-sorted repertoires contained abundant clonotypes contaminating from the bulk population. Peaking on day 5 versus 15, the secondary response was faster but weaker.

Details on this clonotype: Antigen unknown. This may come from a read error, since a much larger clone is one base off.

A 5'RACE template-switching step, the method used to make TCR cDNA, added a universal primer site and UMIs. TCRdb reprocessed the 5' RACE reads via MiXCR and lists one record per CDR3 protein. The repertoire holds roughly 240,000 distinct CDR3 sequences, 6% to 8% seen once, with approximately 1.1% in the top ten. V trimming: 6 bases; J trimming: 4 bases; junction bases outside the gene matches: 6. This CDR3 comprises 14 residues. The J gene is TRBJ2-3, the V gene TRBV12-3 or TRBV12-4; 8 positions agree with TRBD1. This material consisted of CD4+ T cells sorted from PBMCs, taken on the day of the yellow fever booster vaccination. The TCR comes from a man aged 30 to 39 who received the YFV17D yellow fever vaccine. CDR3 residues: CASSLDRDSDTQYF. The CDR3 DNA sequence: TGTGCCAGCAGCCTGGACAGGGATTCAGATACGCAGTATTTT.